This T cell receptor beta chain was captured in a study of control samples from healthy donors and cancer patients. Sequencing was performed with immunoSEQ multiplex PCR; in TCRdb, only in-frame clones are kept and a portion is missing. The top ten clones hold 15% to 20% of a sample with some 100,000 clones, around nine tenths of them seen once. The CDR3 loop spans 13 amino acids. Germline V gives CDR1 MNHEY, CDR2 SMNVEV (reference sequence). V was clipped by 4 bases and J by 0 bases, with 1 base between them. Specimen: blood. The rearrangement uses TRBV27 and TRBJ2-6; D remains unclear. This TCR was sampled from a woman aged 45 to 65 in good health. CDR3 protein: CASSSSGANVLTF. In nucleotides, the CDR3 is TGTGCCAGCAGTTCCTCTGGGGCCAACGTCCTGACTTTC.